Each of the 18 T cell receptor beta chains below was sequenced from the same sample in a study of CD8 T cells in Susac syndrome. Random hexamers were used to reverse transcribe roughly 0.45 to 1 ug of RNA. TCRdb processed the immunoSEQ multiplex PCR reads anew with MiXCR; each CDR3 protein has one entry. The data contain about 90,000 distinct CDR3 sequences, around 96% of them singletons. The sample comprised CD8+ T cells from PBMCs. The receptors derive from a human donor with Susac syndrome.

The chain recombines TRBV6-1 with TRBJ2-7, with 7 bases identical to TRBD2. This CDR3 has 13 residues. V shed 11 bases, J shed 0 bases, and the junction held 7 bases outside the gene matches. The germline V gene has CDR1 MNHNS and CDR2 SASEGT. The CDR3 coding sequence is TGTGCCGGACAAGCGGGGTCCTCCTACGAGCAGTACTTC. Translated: CAGQAGSSYEQYF.

CDR3 sequence reads: CASSQLTGAYGDEQYF. In DNA form, the CDR3 reads TGTGCCAGCAGCCAACTGACAGGGGCATACGGGGACGAGCAGTACTTC. The chain uses TRBV14 and TRBJ2-7, with TRBD1 matching over 8 bases. CDR3 size: 16 residues. Germline CDR1 is SGHDN and CDR2 is FVKESK. V was clipped by 2 bases and J by 5 bases; unmatched bases: 11.

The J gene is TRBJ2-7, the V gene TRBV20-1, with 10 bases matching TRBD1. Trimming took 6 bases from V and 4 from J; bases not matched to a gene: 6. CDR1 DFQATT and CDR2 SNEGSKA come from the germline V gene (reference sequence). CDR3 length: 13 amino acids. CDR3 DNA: TGCAGTGCCCAAGGGACAGGGGTATACGAGCAGTACTTC. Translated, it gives CSAQGTGVYEQYF.

In DNA form, the CDR3 reads TGCAGTGGAACAGGGAGCACAGATACGCAGTATTTT. Translating it yields CSGTGSTDTQYF. The genes are TRBV20-1 and TRBJ2-3; the D gene is possibly TRBD1 (6 bases). From germline, CDR1 is DFQATT and CDR2 SNEGSKA (reference sequence). Deletions cut 7 bases from V and 0 bases from J, with 8 bases between. The CDR3 has 12 amino acids.

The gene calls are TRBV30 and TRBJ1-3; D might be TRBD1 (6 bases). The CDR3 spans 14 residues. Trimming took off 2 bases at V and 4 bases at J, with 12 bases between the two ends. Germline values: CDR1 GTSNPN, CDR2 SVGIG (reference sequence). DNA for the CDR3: TGTGCCTGGAGTATCGCAGGGGCCGGAAACACCATATATTTT. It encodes CAWSIAGAGNTIYF.

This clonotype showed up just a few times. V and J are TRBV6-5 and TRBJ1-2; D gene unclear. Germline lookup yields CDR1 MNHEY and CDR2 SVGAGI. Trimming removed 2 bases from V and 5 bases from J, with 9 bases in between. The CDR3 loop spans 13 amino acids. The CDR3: CASSYAPEYGYTF. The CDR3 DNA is TGTGCCAGCAGTTACGCCCCGGAGTATGGCTACACCTTC.

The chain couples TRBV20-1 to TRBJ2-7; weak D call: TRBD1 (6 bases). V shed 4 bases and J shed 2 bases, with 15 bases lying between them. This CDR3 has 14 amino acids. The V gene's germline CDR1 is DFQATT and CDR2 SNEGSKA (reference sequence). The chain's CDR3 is CSANDDRTAYEQYF. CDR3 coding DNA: TGCAGTGCTAATGACGACAGGACGGCCTACGAGCAGTACTTC.

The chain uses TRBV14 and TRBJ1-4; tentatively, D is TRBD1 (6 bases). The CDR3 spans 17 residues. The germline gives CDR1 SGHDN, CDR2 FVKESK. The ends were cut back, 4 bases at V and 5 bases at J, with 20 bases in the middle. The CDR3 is CASSPLGDGTLNEKLFF. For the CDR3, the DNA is TGTGCCAGCAGCCCTTTGGGTGACGGGACACTAAATGAAAAACTGTTTTTT.

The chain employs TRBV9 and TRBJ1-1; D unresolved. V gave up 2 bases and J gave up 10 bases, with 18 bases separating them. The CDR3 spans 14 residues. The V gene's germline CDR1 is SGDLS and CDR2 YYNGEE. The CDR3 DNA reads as TGTGCCAGCAGCGTCCCCTCAGAGGGCGAACGAGCTTTCTTT. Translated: CASSVPSEGERAFF.

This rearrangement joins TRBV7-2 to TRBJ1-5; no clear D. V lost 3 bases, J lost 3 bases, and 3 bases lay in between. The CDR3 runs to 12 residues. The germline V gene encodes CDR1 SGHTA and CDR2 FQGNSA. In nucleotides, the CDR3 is TGTGCCAGCAGCTTCAACAATCAGCCCCAGCATTTT. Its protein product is CASSFNNQPQHF.

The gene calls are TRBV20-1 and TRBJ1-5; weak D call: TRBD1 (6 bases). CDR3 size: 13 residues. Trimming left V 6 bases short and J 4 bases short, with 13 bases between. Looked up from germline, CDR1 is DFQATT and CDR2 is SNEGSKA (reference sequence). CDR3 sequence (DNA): TGCAGTGCCGCTGGACAGACGAATCAGCCCCAGCATTTT. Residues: CSAAGQTNQPQHF.

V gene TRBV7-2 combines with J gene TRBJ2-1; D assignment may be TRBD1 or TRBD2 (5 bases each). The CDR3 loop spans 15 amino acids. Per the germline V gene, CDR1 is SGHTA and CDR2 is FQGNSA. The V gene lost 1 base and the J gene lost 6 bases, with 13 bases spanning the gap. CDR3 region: CASSLVGTQFNEQFF. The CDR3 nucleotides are TGTGCCAGCAGCTTAGTAGGGACGCAGTTCAATGAGCAGTTCTTC.

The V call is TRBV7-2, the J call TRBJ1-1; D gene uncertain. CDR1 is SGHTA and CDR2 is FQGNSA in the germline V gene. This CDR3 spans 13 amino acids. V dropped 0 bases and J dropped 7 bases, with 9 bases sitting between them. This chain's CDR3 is CASSLAPRDEAFF. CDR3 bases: TGTGCCAGCAGCTTAGCGCCTCGGGATGAAGCTTTCTTT.

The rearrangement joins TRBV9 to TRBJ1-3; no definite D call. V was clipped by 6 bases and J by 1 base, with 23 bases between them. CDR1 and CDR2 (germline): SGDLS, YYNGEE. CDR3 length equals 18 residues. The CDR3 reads CASTAGASAGESGNTIYF. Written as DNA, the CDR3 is TGTGCCAGCACCGCAGGAGCAAGTGCGGGAGAGTCTGGAAACACCATATATTTT.

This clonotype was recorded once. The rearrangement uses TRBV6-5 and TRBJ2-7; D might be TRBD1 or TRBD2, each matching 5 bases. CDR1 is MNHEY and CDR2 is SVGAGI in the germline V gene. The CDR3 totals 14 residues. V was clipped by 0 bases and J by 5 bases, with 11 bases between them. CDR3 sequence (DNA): TGTGCCAGCAGTTACTCAGTTAGGGGACACGAGCAGTACTTC. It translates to CASSYSVRGHEQYF.

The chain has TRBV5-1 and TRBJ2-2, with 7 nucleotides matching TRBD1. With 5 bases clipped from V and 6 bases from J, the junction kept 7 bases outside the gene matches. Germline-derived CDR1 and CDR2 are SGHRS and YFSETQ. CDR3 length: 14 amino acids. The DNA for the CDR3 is TGCGCCAGCAGAAAGACAGGGAGATCCGGGGAGCTGTTTTTT. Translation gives CASRKTGRSGELFF.

In DNA, the CDR3 is TGTGCCACCGCACAGGACAGGGAGAATCATGGCTACACCTTC. It encodes CATAQDRENHGYTF. The rearrangement joins TRBV18 to TRBJ1-2; 8 positions match TRBD1. Germline assignment: CDR1 KGHSH and CDR2 LQKENI. The CDR3 runs 14 residues. Trimming took 10 bases from V and 6 from J; bases not matched to a gene: 13. Together with reference TRBV18 and TRBJ1-2, the CDR3 gives the full variable domain: NAGVMQNPRHLVRRRGQEARLRCSPMKGHSHVYWYRQLPEEGLKFMVYLQKENIIDESGMPKERFSAEFPKEGPSILRIQQVVRGDSAAYFCATAQDRENHGYTFGSGTRLTVV.

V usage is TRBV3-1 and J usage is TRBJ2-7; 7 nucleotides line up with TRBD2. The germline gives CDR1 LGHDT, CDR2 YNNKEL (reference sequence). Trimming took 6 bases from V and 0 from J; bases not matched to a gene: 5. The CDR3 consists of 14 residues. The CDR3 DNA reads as TGTGCCAGCAGTCAAAGCGGGATCTCCTACGAGCAGTACTTC. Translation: CASSQSGISYEQYF.